This TCR beta chain was recovered during a study of T cell responses to AZD1222 COVID-19 vaccine. Findings and limits, study-wide: Possibly, clonal diversity was underestimated; donors were largely white British and included more females. Spike-specific TCR depth and breadth grew after two AZD1222 doses.

The data were produced by immunoSEQ multiplex PCR, yet TCRdb's version contains in-frame clones alone and is incomplete. The data hold tens of thousands of clones, with approximately 83% observed a single time. Regarding this clone: Antigen specificity is unknown.

The CDR3 spans 11 residues. Germline CDR1 WNHNN, CDR2 SYGVQD (reference sequence). V gave up 7 bases and J gave up 5 bases, with 5 bases separating them. The starting material was peripheral blood, obtained 28 days after the second AZD1222 dose. The V gene is TRBV10-1, the J gene TRBJ2-2; D unresolved. The source is an adult who received the AZD1222 COVID-19 vaccine. The CDR3 protein is CASNRTGELFF. The CDR3 bases are TGCGCCAGCAACCGAACCGGGGAGCTGTTTTTT.